This is a list of T cell receptor beta chains from one sample in a study of early T cells in non-severe SARS-CoV-2 infection. Each CDR3 protein is one row after TCRdb ran MiXCR on the 5' RACE reads. Of about 29,000 distinct CDR3 sequences listed, around 5% were seen once; the top ten hold approximately 6.3%. The sequenced sample consisted of whole blood. Receptors were obtained from an adult who was a healthcare worker with PCR-confirmed SARS-CoV-2 infection or an uninfected control (not recorded which). Each CDR3 is given with its conserved first and last residue. A D gene is named only where the DNA matches it firmly. Some rows mark clone size as missing; the rest say once, few, many or name a class of expanded clone.

V,size,J,D,DNA,CDR3
TRBV5-1,many,TRBJ2-5,TRBD2,TGCGCCAGCAGTTTCGGGACTAGCGGGAGGCGAGAGACCCAGTACTTC,CASSFGTSGRRETQYF
TRBV2,few,TRBJ1-1,NA,TGTGCCAGCAGTTTGACTCCTCAGCGGTCCGGCACTGAAGCTTTCTTT,CASSLTPQRSGTEAFF
TRBV24-1,few,TRBJ2-1,TRBD2,TGTGCCACCAGTGATCCACTAGCGGGATTGGGCAATGAGCAGTTCTTC,CATSDPLAGLGNEQFF
TRBV3-1,many,TRBJ2-5,NA,TGTGCCAGCAGCCAAGACCGAGAGACCCAGTACTTC,CASSQDRETQYF
TRBV20-1,NA,TRBJ2-7,TRBD1,TGCAGTGCTAGTAATCGGGACAGGGGTTTCTCCGAGCAGTACTTC,CSASNRDRGFSEQYF
TRBV27,many,TRBJ2-3,NA,TGTGCCAGCAGTCGCGGCGCAGATACGCAGTATTTT,CASSRGADTQYF
TRBV18,few,TRBJ1-1,NA,TGTGCCAGCTCACCAACAGGGAACTCTGAAGCTTTCTTT,CASSPTGNSEAFF
TRBV7-2,many,TRBJ2-3,TRBD2,TGTGCACGGGGGACTAGCGGCCCAGATACGCAGTATTTT,CARGTSGPDTQYF
TRBV19,many,TRBJ2-7,TRBD2,TGTGCCAGTAGCCCCCGGGGGGAAAGGGAGCAGTACTTC,CASSPRGEREQYF
TRBV7-9,medium-sized,TRBJ2-2,NA,TGTGCCAGCAGCTTAAGTCTGGGGACCGGGGAGCTGTTTTTT,CASSLSLGTGELFF
TRBV30,few,TRBJ2-3,NA,TGTGCCTGGAGTGTACGCCCAGACACAGATACGCAGTATTTT,CAWSVRPDTDTQYF
TRBV7-2,many,TRBJ1-2,TRBD1,TGTGCCAGCAGCTTATTAGGGGGCCGAGCTAACTATGGCTACACCTTC,CASSLLGGRANYGYTF
TRBV6-6,many,TRBJ1-2,NA,TGTGCCAGCAGTTCTTGGGGTACAGGGTATGGCTACACCTTC,CASSSWGTGYGYTF
TRBV7-2,many,TRBJ2-3,TRBD2,TGTGCCAGCAGCCCCTCCGGGGGGGGCTCCACAGATACGCAGTATTTT,CASSPSGGGSTDTQYF
TRBV2,NA,TRBJ2-3,NA,TGTGCCAGCAGTTCCGGGACAACAGCGCGAGATACGCAGTATTTT,CASSSGTTARDTQYF
TRBV12-3/TRBV12-4,many,TRBJ2-5,NA,TGTGCCAGCACCCTGACGGGGGAGACCCAGTACTTC,CASTLTGETQYF
TRBV18,many,TRBJ1-2,NA,TGTGCCAGCTCACCTCCCGGCGAGGTTCTCTATGGCTACACCTTC,CASSPPGEVLYGYTF
TRBV7-9,many,TRBJ2-3,TRBD2,TGTGCCAGCAAGGTACTAGCGGTCGCAGATACGCAGTATTTT,CASKVLAVADTQYF